This T cell receptor beta chain is from a study of T cell responses to AZD1222 COVID-19 vaccine. The CDR3 contains 20 residues. The trim removed 1 base at V and 0 bases at J, leaving 12 bases unmatched. CDR1 is SGDLS, CDR2 YYNGEE, per germline. Only in-frame clones appear in the TCRdb table, and some are missing; sequencing was by immunoSEQ multiplex PCR. The table includes 150,000 or so clones, 88% detected once. This clone has just a few counts. The sequence was collected from an adult in good health. Sequences were derived from peripheral blood, sampled on day 0 of AZD1222 vaccination. The genes are TRBV9 and TRBJ2-1; 11 nucleotides line up with TRBD2. The CDR3 region has the DNA TGTGCCAGCAGCGTATCCCGGGCTAGCGGGGGGTGGGTCTCCTACAATGAGCAGTTCTTC. Translating it yields CASSVSRASGGWVSYNEQFF.